Below are 20 T cell receptor beta chains sequenced from a single sample in a study of CD8 T cells in Susac syndrome. Roughly 0.5 to 1 ug RNA was reverse transcribed with random hexamers. One entry per CDR3 protein results from TCRdb running MiXCR on the immunoSEQ multiplex PCR reads. The table records 200,000 to 250,000 distinct CDR3 sequences, just under 95% of them present only once. Source material: CD4+ T cells from PBMCs. These receptors came from a human donor with multiple sclerosis.

This chain uses TRBV3-1 with TRBJ2-3, with 10 positions matching TRBD2. There are 13 residues in the CDR3. Germline V gene sequence: CDR1 LGHDT, CDR2 YNNKEL (reference sequence). J was trimmed by 9 bases and V by 4 bases; bases with no gene match: 4. CDR3 coding DNA: TGTGCCAGCAGCCCGAGGACTAGCGGCACGCAGTATTTT. Translated, it gives CASSPRTSGTQYF.

The CDR3 region is CASSQNPRLDRGSYEQYF. The CDR3, as DNA: TGTGCCAGCAGCCAAAATCCCAGGTTGGACAGGGGTTCCTACGAGCAGTACTTC. This chain links TRBV3-1 with TRBJ2-7; the match to TRBD1 covers 9 bases. V shed 2 bases, J shed 1 base, and the junction held 12 bases outside the gene matches. Germline V lookup: CDR1 LGHDT, CDR2 YNNKEL (reference sequence). The CDR3 spans 18 residues.

The V call is TRBV5-6, the J call TRBJ2-2; D perhaps matches TRBD2 (6 bases). Trimming pared 0 bases from V and 1 base from J, leaving 16 bases between. CDR1 SGHDT and CDR2 YYEEEE come from the germline V gene. The CDR3 covers 18 residues. CDR3 sequence: CASSLAGGGGMNTGELFF. The CDR3 DNA follows: TGTGCCAGCAGCTTGGCCGGGGGTGGAGGGATGAACACCGGGGAGCTGTTTTTT.

This chain links TRBV12-3 or TRBV12-4 with TRBJ1-1, with TRBD1 identical over 7 bases. This CDR3 is 14 amino acids long. The V gene end was trimmed by 4 bases and the J gene end by 4 bases; junction bases not matched to a gene: 6. CDR3: CASSYGTAGTEAFF. Written as DNA, the CDR3 is TGTGCCAGCAGTTATGGGACAGCCGGCACTGAAGCTTTCTTT.

As DNA, the CDR3 is TGCAGCGTTGAAGACGCTTTTTCGGGGACCCTCCACACAGATACGCAGTATTTT. Translating gives CSVEDAFSGTLHTDTQYF. The V and J genes are TRBV29-1 and TRBJ2-3; either TRBD1 or TRBD2 may fit D (5 bases each). CDR1 and CDR2 (germline): SQVTM, ANQGSEA. There are 18 residues in the CDR3. With 0 bases removed from V and 2 bases from J, the gap between germline ends came to 21 bases.

The chain has TRBV29-1 and TRBJ2-2; D not certain. With 6 bases removed from V and 1 base from J, the gap between germline ends came to 6 bases. Germline assignment: CDR1 SQVTM and CDR2 ANQGSEA. This CDR3 is built from 12 residues. The CDR3 loop reads CSVERNTGELFF. As DNA, the CDR3 is TGCAGCGTCGAGAGGAACACCGGGGAGCTGTTTTTT.

This clonotype was observed a single time. The chain employs TRBV29-1 and TRBJ1-5, with 7 bases fitting TRBD1. The CDR3 is 13 residues long. Germline V gene lookup returns CDR1 SQVTM and CDR2 ANQGSEA. The J segment lost 0 bases and the V segment lost 6 bases, leaving 2 bases of the junction unmatched. CDR3 residues: CSVGDSSNQPQHF. Here the CDR3 DNA reads TGCAGCGTGGGGGACAGTAGCAATCAGCCCCAGCATTTT. Full variable domain (remainder filled in from reference TRBV29-1 and TRBJ1-5): SAVISQKPSRDICQRGTSLTIQCQVDSQVTMMFWYRQQPGQSLTLIATANQGSEATYESGFVIDKFPISRPNLTFSTLTVSNMSPEDSSIYLCSVGDSSNQPQHFGDGTRLSIL.

The chain employs TRBV10-3 and TRBJ1-6; D is perhaps TRBD1 (6 bases). Per the germline V gene, CDR1 is ENHRY and CDR2 is SYGVKD. Deletions cut 4 bases from V and 10 bases from J, with 11 bases between. This CDR3 has 13 amino acids. As DNA, the CDR3 is TGTGCCATCAGTGTAGACAGGATCTCACCCCTCCACTTT. Protein product: CAISVDRISPLHF.

The gene calls are TRBV29-1 and TRBJ1-1; D call uncertain. Germline CDR1 is SQVTM and CDR2 is ANQGSEA. Trimming removed 5 bases at V and 2 bases at J, with 6 bases between. The length of the CDR3 is 11 residues. Here the CDR3 reads CSVSVNTEAFF. CDR3 sequence (DNA): TGCAGCGTTTCCGTTAACACTGAAGCTTTCTTT.

This clonotype appeared a single time. The chain combines TRBV6-6 with TRBJ1-1; the D gene is possibly TRBD1 (6 bases). This CDR3 spans 16 amino acids. Germline lookup yields CDR1 MNHNY and CDR2 SVGAGI (reference sequence). V lost 6 bases and J 1 base, leaving 18 bases between the germline ends. CDR3 in DNA: TGTGCCAGCAGGATCAATCGGGACACGAAGAACACTGAAGCTTTCTTT. Protein product: CASRINRDTKNTEAFF.

The chain employs TRBV20-1 and TRBJ2-1; 9 nucleotides align to TRBD1. After removal of 3 bases from V and 4 bases from J, the junction contained 1 base not matched to a gene. The CDR3 length is 13 residues. In germline, CDR1 is DFQATT, CDR2 SNEGSKA (reference sequence). This CDR3 is CSARGTGYNEQFF. The CDR3 DNA reads TGCAGTGCTAGGGGGACAGGGTACAATGAGCAGTTCTTC.

The chain couples TRBV14 to TRBJ2-3; D uncertain. Between the trimmed V and J ends, which lost 4 bases and 0 bases, there was a span of 11 bases. The germline CDR1 and CDR2 sequences are SGHDN and FVKESK. The CDR3 has 15 amino acids. CDR3 sequence (DNA): TGTGCCAGCAGCCCCCTAGGACGGAGCACAGATACGCAGTATTTT. Translating gives CASSPLGRSTDTQYF. Full variable domain (remainder filled in from reference TRBV14 and TRBJ2-3): EAGVTQFPSHSVIEKGQTVTLRCDPISGHDNLYWYRRVMGKEIKFLLHFVKESKQDESGMPNNRFLAERTGGTYSTLKVQPAELEDSGVYFCASSPLGRSTDTQYFGPGTRLTVL.

The V gene is TRBV2, the J gene TRBJ2-7; no clear D gene. V lost 0 bases and J lost 5, with 11 bases in between. Germline CDR1 is SNHLY and CDR2 is FYNNEI. The CDR3 has 14 residues. In DNA, the CDR3 is TGTGCCAGCAGTGAAGCGCCCAGGTGGAACGAGCAGTACGTC. Its translation: CASSEAPRWNEQYV.

The chain combines TRBV9 with TRBJ2-2; the match to TRBD2 covers 9 bases. Germline V CDR1 and CDR2: SGDLS, YYNGEE. J gave up 4 bases and V 0 bases, and 4 bases lay outside the gene matches. This CDR3 is 16 amino acids long. The CDR3 loop reads CASSVVGGRVTGELFF. The CDR3 DNA reads as TGTGCCAGCAGCGTAGTCGGCGGGAGGGTCACCGGGGAGCTGTTTTTT.

The chain has TRBV2 and TRBJ2-1; 10 nucleotides agree with TRBD1. The length of the CDR3 is 12 residues. CDR1 SNHLY and CDR2 FYNNEI come from the germline V gene. J lost 8 bases, V lost 9 bases, and 4 bases had no gene match. The CDR3, as DNA: TGTGCCAGGGGGACAGGGGTCGATGAGCAGTTCTTC. Protein sequence: CARGTGVDEQFF.

The chain couples TRBV6-6 to TRBJ2-7; the match to TRBD1 covers 7 bases. The CDR3 has 15 residues. Per germline, CDR1 MNHNY and CDR2 SVGAGI (reference sequence). V lost 6 bases, J lost 4 bases, and 12 bases stayed unmatched. The DNA of the CDR3 is TGTGCCAGCAGGCCCCCCCGGGACAGCAGGTACGAGCAGTACTTC. It translates to CASRPPRDSRYEQYF.

The chain recombines TRBV7-2 with TRBJ2-2; no definite D call. V lost 3 bases to trimming and J lost 1 base, with 6 bases between them. Germline CDR1 reads SGHTA; CDR2 reads FQGNSA. The CDR3 runs to 14 residues. CDR3 loop: CASSLQVNTGELFF. The CDR3 coding sequence is TGTGCCAGCAGCTTGCAGGTGAACACCGGGGAGCTGTTTTTT. Full variable domain (outside the CDR3, taken from reference TRBV7-2 and TRBJ2-2): GAGVSQSPSNKVTEKGKDVELRCDPISGHTALYWYRQSLGQGLEFLIYFQGNSAPDKSGLPSDRFSAERTGGSVSTLTIQRTQQEDSAVYLCASSLQVNTGELFFGEGSRLTVL.

The chain links TRBV6-6 to TRBJ2-3; 9 nucleotides align to TRBD1. Per germline, CDR1 MNHNY and CDR2 SVGAGI (reference sequence). This CDR3 comprises 16 residues. The V and J ends lost 4 bases and 1 base, in that order; junction bases with no gene match: 6. The CDR3 protein is CASSSTGGAGTDTQYF. The CDR3 DNA follows: TGTGCCAGCAGTTCCACAGGGGGCGCAGGCACAGATACGCAGTATTTT.

The chain joins TRBV6-6 to TRBJ1-2; 7 bases map to TRBD1. The CDR3 is 13 residues long. The V and J ends lost 4 bases and 8 bases, in that order; junction bases with no gene match: 7. The germline gives CDR1 MNHNY, CDR2 SVGAGI (reference sequence). CDR3 region: CASSFDRVDGYTF. As DNA, the CDR3 is TGTGCCAGCAGTTTCGACAGGGTGGACGGCTACACCTTC.

This clonotype showed up just once. The V gene is TRBV24-1, the J gene TRBJ2-1; TRBD2 might be the D (6 bases). V dropped 4 bases and J dropped 6 bases, with 21 bases sitting between them. Looked up from germline, CDR1 is KGHDR and CDR2 is SFDVKD. This CDR3 contains 17 residues. Here the CDR3 reads CATSDRGGVTPINEQFF. The CDR3 DNA reads TGTGCCACCAGTGACCGAGGCGGGGTTACGCCAATCAATGAGCAGTTCTTC.